This TCR beta chain was identified during a study of T cell responses to AZD1222 COVID-19 vaccine. This CDR3 is 15 amino acids long. J gave up 2 bases and V 4 bases, and 6 bases lay outside the gene matches. Germline V gene sequence: CDR1 MGHRA, CDR2 YSYEKL. Sequenced by immunoSEQ multiplex PCR; TCRdb stores in-frame clones only, minus some. The sample has some 110,000 clones, 80% to 90% seen once. Sequences were derived from peripheral blood, sampled on day 0 of MenACWY control vaccination. V gene TRBV4-1 combines with J gene TRBJ1-2; 8 bases fit TRBD1. This clonotype originated in an adult in good health. The CDR3, as DNA: TGCGCCAGCAGCCCTGGGACAGGATACAACTATGGCTACACCTTC. This translates into CASSPGTGYNYGYTF.